This T cell receptor beta chain appears in the sequencing data of a study of blood T cell repertoires in COVID-19. Study-wide context: From T cells, B-cell-depleted T cells, or PBMCs came the material, which was cDNA or gDNA.

All enrollees were about 18 to 90 years old and from around 25 US areas. Participants reported their clinical history, and cohort assignment relied on those reports. The length of the CDR3 is 14 residues. Germline CDR1 MNHEY, CDR2 SMNVEV (reference sequence). Trimming at V came to 9 bases and at J to 4 bases, leaving 7 bases not matched to a gene. In the original analysis: Reference gene primer amplification gave estimated nucleated cell counts. Some clones are missing from TCRdb's copy, which holds only in-frame ones; the method was immunoSEQ multiplex PCR. From that table come the V and J calls and clone size; the DNA was used to work out D and trimming. The sample yields approximately 220,000 clones, 80% to 90% seen once.

Specimen: PBMCs or T cells enriched from blood (not recorded which). This chain uses TRBV27 with TRBJ2-5, with 11 positions matching TRBD2. This TCR was sampled from a woman aged 40 to 50 with acute COVID-19. CDR3 residues: CASKTSGKGETQYF. The CDR3 DNA reads as TGTGCCAGTAAGACTAGCGGGAAGGGAGAGACCCAGTACTTC.